This entry features one T cell receptor beta chain sequence. These data originate in a study of blood T cell repertoires in COVID-19. Background on the study: Acute and convalescent COVID-19 specimens originated in the United States, Italy and Spain.

TCRdb's copy holds only in-frame clones and misses some; the assay was immunoSEQ multiplex PCR. The table shows around 330,000 clones, with over 85% occurring only once. Researchers sorted participants into cohorts using their self-reported clinical history. The sequencing input was PBMCs or T cells enriched from blood (not recorded which). The TCR was taken from a man in his sixties who had recovered from COVID-19.

CDR3 in DNA: TGTGCCAGCAGCTTGCCTAGCGGGGATAACTACGAGCAGTACTTC. Translated, it gives CASSLPSGDNYEQYF. This chain links TRBV5-4 with TRBJ2-7; 9 bases match TRBD2. The V gene end was trimmed by 1 base and the J gene end by 3 bases; junction bases not matched to a gene: 5. Germline V CDR1 and CDR2: SGHNT, YYREEE (reference sequence). The CDR3 has 15 residues.